The source of this T cell receptor (beta chain) is a study of radiotherapy plus CTLA-4 blockade in lung cancer. Receiving focal radiation plus CTLA-4 blockade with ipilimumab were patients who had chemo-refractory metastatic non-small-cell lung cancer. The method was immunoSEQ multiplex PCR; TCRdb's version includes in-frame clones alone and lacks a portion of them. Among more than 60,000 clones listed, approximately 79% were seen once. Per the germline V gene, CDR1 is LNHDA and CDR2 is SQIVND (reference sequence). V shed 6 bases and J shed 9 bases, with 27 bases lying between them. The CDR3 is 17 amino acids.

The source of this sequence is a human donor with non-small cell lung cancer who had a complete response to radiotherapy plus ipilimumab. Sample: peripheral blood, taken from a patient treated with radiotherapy plus ipilimumab. The chain employs TRBV19 and TRBJ2-4, with a weak D call TRBD2 (7 bases). CDR3 sequence: CASREPLGRGGFGIQYF. CDR3 DNA sequence: TGTGCCAGTAGGGAGCCTCTGGGCAGGGGAGGGTTCGGCATTCAGTACTTC.